This T cell receptor beta chain was found in a study of OX40 agonist ivuxolimab in advanced cancers. The overall study: While on treatment, patients had intravenous ivuxolimab at 0.01 to 10 mg/kg every 2 weeks. Cancers in dose escalation were hepatocellular, melanoma, renal cell and head and neck. Among those enrolled, mean age was about 63 years (range roughly 20 to 79) and 75% to 85% were male.

The assay was immunoSEQ multiplex PCR, and TCRdb's table has in-frame clones only and misses some. The table has approximately 13,000 clones, 80% to 90% seen once. Patients who had autoimmune disease history or got systemic immunosuppression were left out. The germline V gene encodes CDR1 SGHAT and CDR2 FQNNGV. The CDR3 has 14 residues. V lost 2 bases and J lost 5; bases outside the gene matches: 4. This sequence was found in an adult with an advanced solid tumor such as melanoma, head and neck, liver or kidney cancer. The sample in question was CD4+ or CD8+ T cells sorted from blood, obtained in a trial of the OX40 agonist ivuxolimab. This chain uses TRBV11-2 with TRBJ1-1, with 8 positions matching TRBD1. The CDR3 DNA follows: TGTGCCAGCAGCTTACCAGGGGGCGGGACTGAAGCTTTCTTT. Its translation is CASSLPGGGTEAFF.